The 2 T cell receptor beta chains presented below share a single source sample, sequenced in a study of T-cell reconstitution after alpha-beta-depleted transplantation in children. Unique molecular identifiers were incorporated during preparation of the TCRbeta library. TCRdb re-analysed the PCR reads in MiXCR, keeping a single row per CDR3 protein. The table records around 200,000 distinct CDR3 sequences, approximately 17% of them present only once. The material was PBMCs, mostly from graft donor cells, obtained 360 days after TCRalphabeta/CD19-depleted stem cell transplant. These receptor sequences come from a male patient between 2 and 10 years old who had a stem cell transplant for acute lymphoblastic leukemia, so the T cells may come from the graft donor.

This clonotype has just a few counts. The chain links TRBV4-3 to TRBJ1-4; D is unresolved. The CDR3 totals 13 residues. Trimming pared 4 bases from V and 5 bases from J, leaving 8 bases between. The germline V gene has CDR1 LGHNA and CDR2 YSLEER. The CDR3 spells CASSRTENEKLFF. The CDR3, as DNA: TGCGCCAGCAGCCGCACAGAAAATGAAAAACTGTTTTTT.

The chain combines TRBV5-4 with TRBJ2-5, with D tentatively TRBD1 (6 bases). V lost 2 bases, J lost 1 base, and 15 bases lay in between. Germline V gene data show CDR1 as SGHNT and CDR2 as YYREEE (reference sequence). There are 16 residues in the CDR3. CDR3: CASSLGGRIGQETQYF. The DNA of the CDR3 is TGTGCCAGCAGCTTAGGGGGACGGATCGGCCAAGAGACCCAGTACTTC.